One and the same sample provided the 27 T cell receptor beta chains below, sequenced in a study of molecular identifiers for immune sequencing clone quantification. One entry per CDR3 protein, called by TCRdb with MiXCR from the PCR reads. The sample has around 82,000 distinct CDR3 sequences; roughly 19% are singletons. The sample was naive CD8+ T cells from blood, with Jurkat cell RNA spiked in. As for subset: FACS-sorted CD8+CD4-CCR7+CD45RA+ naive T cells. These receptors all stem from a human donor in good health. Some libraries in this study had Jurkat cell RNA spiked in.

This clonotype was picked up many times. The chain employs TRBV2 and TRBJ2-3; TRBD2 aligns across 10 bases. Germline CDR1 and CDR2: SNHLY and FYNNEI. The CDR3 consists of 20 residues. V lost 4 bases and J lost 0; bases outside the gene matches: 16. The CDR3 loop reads CASSVIGSGRALLSTDTQYF. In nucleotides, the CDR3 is TGTGCCAGCAGTGTTATCGGGAGCGGGAGGGCCTTACTTAGCACAGATACGCAGTATTTT.

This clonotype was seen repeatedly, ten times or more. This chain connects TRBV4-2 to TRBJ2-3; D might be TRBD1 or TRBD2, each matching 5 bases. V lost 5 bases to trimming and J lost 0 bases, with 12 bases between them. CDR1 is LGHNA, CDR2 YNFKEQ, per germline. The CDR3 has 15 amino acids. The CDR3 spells CASSGTRLSTDTQYF. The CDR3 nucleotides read TGTGCCAGCAGCGGGACGAGACTTAGCACAGATACGCAGTATTTT.

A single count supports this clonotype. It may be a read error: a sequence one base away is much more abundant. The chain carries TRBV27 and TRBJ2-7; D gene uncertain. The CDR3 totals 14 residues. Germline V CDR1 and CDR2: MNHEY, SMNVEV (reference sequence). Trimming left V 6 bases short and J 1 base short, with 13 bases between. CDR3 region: CASSPINRSYEQYF. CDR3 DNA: TGTGCCAGCAGCCCTATCAACCGGTCCTACGAGCAGTACTTC.

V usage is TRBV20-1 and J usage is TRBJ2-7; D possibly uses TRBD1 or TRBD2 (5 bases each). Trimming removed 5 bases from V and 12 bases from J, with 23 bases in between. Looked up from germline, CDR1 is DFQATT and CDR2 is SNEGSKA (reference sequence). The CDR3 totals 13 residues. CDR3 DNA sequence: TGCAGTGCTGACCAGGGTCTAGCCTACGAGTGGTACTTC. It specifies CSADQGLAYEWYF.

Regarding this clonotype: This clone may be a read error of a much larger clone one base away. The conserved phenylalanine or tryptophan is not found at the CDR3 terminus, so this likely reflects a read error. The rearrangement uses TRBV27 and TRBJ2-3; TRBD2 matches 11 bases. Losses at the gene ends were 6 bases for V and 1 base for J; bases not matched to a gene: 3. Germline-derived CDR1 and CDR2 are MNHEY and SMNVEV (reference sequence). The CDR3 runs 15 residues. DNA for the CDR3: TGTGCCAGCAGGATGACTAGCGGGGGCACAGATACGCAGTATCTT. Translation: CASRMTSGGTDTQYL.

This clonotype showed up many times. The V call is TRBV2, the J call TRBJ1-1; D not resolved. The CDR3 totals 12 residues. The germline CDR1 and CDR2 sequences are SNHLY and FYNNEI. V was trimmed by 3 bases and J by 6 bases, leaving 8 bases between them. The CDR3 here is CASSEDLSEAFF. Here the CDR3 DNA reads TGTGCCAGCAGTGAGGACTTATCTGAAGCTTTCTTT. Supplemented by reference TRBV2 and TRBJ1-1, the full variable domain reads EPEVTQTPSHQVTQMGQEVILRCVPISNHLYFYWYRQILGQKVEFLVSFYNNEISEKSEIFDDQFSVERPDGSNFTLKIRSTKLEDSAMYFCASSEDLSEAFFGQGTRLTVV.

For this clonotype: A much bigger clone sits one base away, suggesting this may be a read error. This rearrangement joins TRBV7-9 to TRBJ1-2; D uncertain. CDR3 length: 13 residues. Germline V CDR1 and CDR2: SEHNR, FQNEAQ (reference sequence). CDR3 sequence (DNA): TGTGCCAGCAGCTTTACGTTTAGCTATGGCCACACCTTC. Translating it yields CASSFTFSYGHTF.

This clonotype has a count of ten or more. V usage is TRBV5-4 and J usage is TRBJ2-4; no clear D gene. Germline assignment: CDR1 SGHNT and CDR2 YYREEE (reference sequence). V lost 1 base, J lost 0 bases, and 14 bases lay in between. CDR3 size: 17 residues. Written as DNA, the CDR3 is TGTGCCAGCAGCTTGAATCCTGGCCCTTTAGCCAAAAACATTCAGTACTTC. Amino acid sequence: CASSLNPGPLAKNIQYF.

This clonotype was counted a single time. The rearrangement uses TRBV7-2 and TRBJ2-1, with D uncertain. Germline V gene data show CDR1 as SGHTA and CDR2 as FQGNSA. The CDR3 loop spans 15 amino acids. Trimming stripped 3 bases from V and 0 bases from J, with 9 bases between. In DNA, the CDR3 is TGTGCCAGCAGCTTTGACTTGAGCTCCTACAATGAGCAGTTCTTC. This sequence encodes CASSFDLSSYNEQFF.

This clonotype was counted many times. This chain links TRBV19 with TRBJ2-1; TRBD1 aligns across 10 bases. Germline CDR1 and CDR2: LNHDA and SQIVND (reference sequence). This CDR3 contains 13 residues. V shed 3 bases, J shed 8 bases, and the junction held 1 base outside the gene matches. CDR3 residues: CASSMGTGDEQFF. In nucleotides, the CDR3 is TGTGCCAGTAGTATGGGGACAGGGGATGAGCAGTTCTTC. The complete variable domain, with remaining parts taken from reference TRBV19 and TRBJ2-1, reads DGGITQSPKYLFRKEGQNVTLSCEQNLNHDAMYWYRQDPGQGLRLIYYSQIVNDFQKGDIAEGYSVSREKKESFPLTVTSAQKNPTAFYLCASSMGTGDEQFFGPGTRLTVL.

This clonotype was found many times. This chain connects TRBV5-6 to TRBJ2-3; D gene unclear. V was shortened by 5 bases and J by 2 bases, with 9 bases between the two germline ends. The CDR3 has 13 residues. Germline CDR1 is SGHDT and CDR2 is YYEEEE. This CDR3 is CASSPSVTDTQYF. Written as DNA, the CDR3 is TGTGCCAGCAGTCCCAGCGTCACAGATACGCAGTATTTT.

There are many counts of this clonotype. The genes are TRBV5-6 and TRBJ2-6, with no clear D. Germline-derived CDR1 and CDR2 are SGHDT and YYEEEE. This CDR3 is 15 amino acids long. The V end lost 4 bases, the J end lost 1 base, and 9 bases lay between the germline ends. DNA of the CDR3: TGTGCCAGCAGCGTACTAAAGTCTGGGGCCAACGTCCTGACTTTC. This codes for CASSVLKSGANVLTF.

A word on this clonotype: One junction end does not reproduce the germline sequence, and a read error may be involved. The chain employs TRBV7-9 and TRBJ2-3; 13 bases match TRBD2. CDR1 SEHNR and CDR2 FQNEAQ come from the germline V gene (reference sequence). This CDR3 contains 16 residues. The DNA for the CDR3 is TGCGCCAGCAGCCCCGGACTAGCGGGAGTTCCAGATACGCAGTATTTT. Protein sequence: CASSPGLAGVPDTQYF.

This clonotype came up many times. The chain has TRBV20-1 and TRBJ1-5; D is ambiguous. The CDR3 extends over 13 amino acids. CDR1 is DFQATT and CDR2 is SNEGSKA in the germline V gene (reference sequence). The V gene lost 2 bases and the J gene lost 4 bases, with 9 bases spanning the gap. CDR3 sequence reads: CSARSPGNQPQHF. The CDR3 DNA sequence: TGCAGTGCTAGATCCCCGGGGAATCAGCCCCAGCATTTT.

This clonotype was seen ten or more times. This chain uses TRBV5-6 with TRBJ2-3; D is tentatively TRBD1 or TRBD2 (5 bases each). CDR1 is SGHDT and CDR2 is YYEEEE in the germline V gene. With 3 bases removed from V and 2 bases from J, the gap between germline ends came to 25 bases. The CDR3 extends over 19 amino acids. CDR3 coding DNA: TGTGCCAGCAGCTATCTAGCAGGTGGATCCGGGACGGACACAGATACGCAGTATTTT. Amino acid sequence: CASSYLAGGSGTDTDTQYF.

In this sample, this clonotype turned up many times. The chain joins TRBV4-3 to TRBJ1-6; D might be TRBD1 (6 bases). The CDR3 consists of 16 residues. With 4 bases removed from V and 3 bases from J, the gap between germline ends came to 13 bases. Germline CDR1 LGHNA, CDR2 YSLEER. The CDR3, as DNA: TGCGCCAGCAGCCCGAAGGGGGAAAACTATAATTCACCCCTCCACTTT. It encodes CASSPKGENYNSPLHF.

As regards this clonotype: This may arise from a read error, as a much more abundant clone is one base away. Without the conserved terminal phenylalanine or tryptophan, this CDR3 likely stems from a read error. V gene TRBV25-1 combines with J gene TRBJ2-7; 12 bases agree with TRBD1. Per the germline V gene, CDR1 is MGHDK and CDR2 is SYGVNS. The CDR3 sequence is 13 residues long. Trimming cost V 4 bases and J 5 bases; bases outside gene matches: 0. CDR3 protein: CASSGDRGHEQYL. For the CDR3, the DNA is TGTGCCAGCAGTGGGGACAGGGGGCACGAGCAGTACCTC.

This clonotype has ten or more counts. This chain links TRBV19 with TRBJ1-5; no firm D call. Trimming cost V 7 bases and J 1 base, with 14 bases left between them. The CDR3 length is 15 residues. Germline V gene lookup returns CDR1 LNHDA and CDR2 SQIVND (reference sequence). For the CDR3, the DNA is TGTGCCAGTACCCTCACCATGTACAGCAATCAGCCCCAGCATTTT. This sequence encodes CASTLTMYSNQPQHF.

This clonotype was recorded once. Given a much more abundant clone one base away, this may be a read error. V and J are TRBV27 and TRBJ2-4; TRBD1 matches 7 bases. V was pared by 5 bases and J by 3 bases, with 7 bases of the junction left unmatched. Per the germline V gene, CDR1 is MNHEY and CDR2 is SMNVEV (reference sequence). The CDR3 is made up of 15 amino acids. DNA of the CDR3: TGTGCCAGCAGTGCAGGGACAGCTAGCAAAAACATTCAGTACTTC. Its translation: CASSAGTASKNIQYF.

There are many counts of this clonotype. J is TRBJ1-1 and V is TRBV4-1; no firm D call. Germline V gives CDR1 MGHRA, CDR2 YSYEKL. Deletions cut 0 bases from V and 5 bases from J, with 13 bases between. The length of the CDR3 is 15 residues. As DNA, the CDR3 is TGCGCCAGCAGCCAAGAAGGCACCGGAGGAACTGAAGCTTTCTTT. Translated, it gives CASSQEGTGGTEAFF.

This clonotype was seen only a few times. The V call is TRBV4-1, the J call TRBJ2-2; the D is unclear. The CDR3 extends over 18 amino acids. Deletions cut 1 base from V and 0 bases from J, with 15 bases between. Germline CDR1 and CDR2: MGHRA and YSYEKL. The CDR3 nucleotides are TGCGCCAGCAGCCAAGTTGAAGGGATTAGCCCGAACACCGGGGAGCTGTTTTTT. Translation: CASSQVEGISPNTGELFF.

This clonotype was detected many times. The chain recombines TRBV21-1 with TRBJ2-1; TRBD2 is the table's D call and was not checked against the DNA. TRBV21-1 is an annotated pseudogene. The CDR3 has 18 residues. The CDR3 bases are TGTGCCAGCAGCAAAAAAGGGACTAGCGGGAGCGGGGGGAATGAGCAGTTCTTC. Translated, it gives CASSKKGTSGSGGNEQFF.

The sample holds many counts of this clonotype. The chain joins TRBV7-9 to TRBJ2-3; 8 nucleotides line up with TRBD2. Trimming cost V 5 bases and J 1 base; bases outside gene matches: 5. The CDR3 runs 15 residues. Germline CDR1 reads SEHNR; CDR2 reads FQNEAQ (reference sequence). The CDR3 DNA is TGTGCCAGCAGCCGTAAGACTAGCGGCACAGATACGCAGTATTTT. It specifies CASSRKTSGTDTQYF.

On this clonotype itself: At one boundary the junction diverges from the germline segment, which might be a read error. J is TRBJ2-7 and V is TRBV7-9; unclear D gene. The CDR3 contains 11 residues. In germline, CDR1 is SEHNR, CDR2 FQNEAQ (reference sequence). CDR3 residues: CASSGLYEEYF. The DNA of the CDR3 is TGTGCCAGCAGCGGCCTCTACGAGGAGTACTTC.

CDR3 loop: CASSYRQGNTGELFF. CDR3 nucleotide sequence: TGTGCCAGTAGTTATAGACAGGGTAACACCGGGGAGCTGTTTTTT. The rearrangement uses TRBV19 and TRBJ2-2; TRBD1 matches 7 bases. This CDR3 contains 15 residues. V gave up 5 bases and J gave up 2 bases; unmatched junction bases: 5. Germline V gene data show CDR1 as LNHDA and CDR2 as SQIVND (reference sequence). Together with reference TRBV19 and TRBJ2-2, the CDR3 gives the full variable domain: DGGITQSPKYLFRKEGQNVTLSCEQNLNHDAMYWYRQDPGQGLRLIYYSQIVNDFQKGDIAEGYSVSREKKESFPLTVTSAQKNPTAFYLCASSYRQGNTGELFFGEGSRLTVL.

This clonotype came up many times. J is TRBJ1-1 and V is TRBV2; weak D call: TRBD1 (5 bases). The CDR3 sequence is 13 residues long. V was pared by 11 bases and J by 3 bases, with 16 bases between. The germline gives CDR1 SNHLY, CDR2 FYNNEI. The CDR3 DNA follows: TGTGCCTCCGGAGGGGAGACGGACACTGAAGCTTTCTTT. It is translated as CASGGETDTEAFF.

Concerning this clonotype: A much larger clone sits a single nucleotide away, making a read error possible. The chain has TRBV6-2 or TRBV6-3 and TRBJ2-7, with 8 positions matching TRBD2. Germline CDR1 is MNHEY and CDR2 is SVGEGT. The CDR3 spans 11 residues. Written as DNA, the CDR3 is TGTGCCAGCGGCGGGGGGTACGGGCAGTACTTC. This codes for CASGGGYGQYF.